The clone carrying this TCR beta chain was seen just once. The antigen is unknown. The germline gives CDR1 MDHEN, CDR2 SYDVKM. V gave up 5 bases and J gave up 6 bases, with 20 bases separating them. The length of the CDR3 is 16 residues. The sample belongs to a study of T cell responses to AZD1222 COVID-19 vaccine. Generated by immunoSEQ multiplex PCR, the TCRdb table keeps only in-frame clones and is missing some. The sample includes some 150,000 clones, more than 75% of them seen just once. Whole-study findings and limits: The donor group comprised mostly white British people and more females; the analysis possibly underestimated clonal diversity. Reportedly, nearly half the spike-specific TCRs target unmutated variant regions.

The gene calls are TRBV28 and TRBJ1-5; D perhaps matches TRBD1 (5 bases). The starting material was peripheral blood, obtained 28 days after the second AZD1222 dose. This sequence originates from an adult who received the AZD1222 COVID-19 vaccine. The CDR3 DNA reads TGTGCCAGCAGTCCCCCCAGGCGGGCGAGGGGTCAGCCCCAGCATTTT. Translation: CASSPPRRARGQPQHF.